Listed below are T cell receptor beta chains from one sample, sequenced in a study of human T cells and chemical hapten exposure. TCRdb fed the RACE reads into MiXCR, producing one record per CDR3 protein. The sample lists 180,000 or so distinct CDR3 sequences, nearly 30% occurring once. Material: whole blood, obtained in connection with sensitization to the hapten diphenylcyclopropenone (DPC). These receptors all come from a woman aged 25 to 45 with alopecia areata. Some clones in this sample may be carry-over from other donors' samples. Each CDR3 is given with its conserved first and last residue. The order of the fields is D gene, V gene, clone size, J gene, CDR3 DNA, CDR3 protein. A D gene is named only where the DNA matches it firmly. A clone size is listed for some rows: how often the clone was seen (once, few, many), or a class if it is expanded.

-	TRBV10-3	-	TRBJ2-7	TGTGCCATCAGTGAGTACGACTACGAGCAGTACTTC	CAISEYDYEQYF
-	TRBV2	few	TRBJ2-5	TGTGCCAGCAGCGTAGAGACCCAGTACTTC	CASSVETQYF
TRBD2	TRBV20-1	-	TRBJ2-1	TGCAGTGCTAGCCTAGCGGGGGGCCCTGTTGAGCAGTTCTTC	CSASLAGGPVEQFF
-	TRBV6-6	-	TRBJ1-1	TGTGCCAGCAGTCTTCGGGGCAGTCTTATGGCTTTCTTT	CASSLRGSLMAFF
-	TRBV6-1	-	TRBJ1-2	TGTGCCAGCGACGGAAGCGGCTACACCTTC	CASDGSGYTF
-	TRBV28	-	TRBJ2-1	TGTGCCAGCAGTTTTAAGGGTGAGCAGTTCTTC	CASSFKGEQFF
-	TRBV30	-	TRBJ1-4	TGTGCCTGGAGTAGCGAAAAACTGTTTTTT	CAWSSEKLFF
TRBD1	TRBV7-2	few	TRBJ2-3	TGTGCCAGCAGCCAGGGGGCTAGTACATGGACAGATACGCAGTATTTT	CASSQGASTWTDTQYF
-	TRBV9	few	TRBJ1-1	TGTGCCAGCAGCGTAGACAGGGTCGGCACTGAAGCTTTCTTT	CASSVDRVGTEAFF
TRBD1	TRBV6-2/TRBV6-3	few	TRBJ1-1	TGTGCCAGCAGTTGGGACAGCGAAGCTTTCTTT	CASSWDSEAFF
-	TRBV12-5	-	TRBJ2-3	TGTGCTAGTGGTTTGAGCACAGATACGCAGTATTTT	CASGLSTDTQYF
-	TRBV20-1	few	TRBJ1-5	TGCAGTGCTAGGCCGGGAGGTAACAGACAGCCCCAGCATTTT	CSARPGGNRQPQHF
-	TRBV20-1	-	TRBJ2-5	TGCAGTGCAGGAGGGGGGAGAGGCGAGACCCAGTACTTC	CSAGGGRGETQYF
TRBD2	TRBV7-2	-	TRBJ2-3	TGTGCCAGCCATCGGACTAGCGGGGAGTTAGGAACAGATACGCAGTATTTT	CASHRTSGELGTDTQYF
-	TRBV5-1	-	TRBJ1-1	TGCGCCAGCAGCTTGCCCGGCAGCCCTGAAGCTTTCTTT	CASSLPGSPEAFF
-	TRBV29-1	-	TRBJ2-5	TGCAGCATCCAGTCGGGAGTGGTCGGCGAGACCCAGTACTTC	CSIQSGVVGETQYF
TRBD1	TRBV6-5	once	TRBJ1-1	TGTGCCAGCAGTTACTCCTGGGGGGGGGACAGGGCTCTTGGCACTGAAGCTTTCTTT	CASSYSWGGDRALGTEAFF
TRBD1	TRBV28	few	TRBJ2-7	TGTGCCAGCGGACCCTGGACAGGGGGGACCTACGAGCAGTACTTC	CASGPWTGGTYEQYF
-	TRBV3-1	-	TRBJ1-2	TGTGCCAGCAGCCAGCAAAATGGCTACACCTTC	CASSQQNGYTF
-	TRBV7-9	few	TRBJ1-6	TGTGCCAGCAGCTCCAGCCAGGGGATTCATTCACCCCTCCACTTT	CASSSSQGIHSPLHF
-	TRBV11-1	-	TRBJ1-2	TGTGCCAGCAGCCTAAGTCAGGGAGACTATGGCTACACCTTC	CASSLSQGDYGYTF
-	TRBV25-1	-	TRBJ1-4	TGTGCCAGCAGTGAACTCACAGGGATAGGGGAAAAACTGTTTTTT	CASSELTGIGEKLFF
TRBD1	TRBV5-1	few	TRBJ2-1	TGCGCCAGCAGCTCTCAGGGGGCTAATGAGCAGTTCTTC	CASSSQGANEQFF
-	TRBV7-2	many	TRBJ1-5	TGTGCCAGCAGCTTAGTTTTCGGGGCTACTCAGCCCCAGCATTTT	CASSLVFGATQPQHF
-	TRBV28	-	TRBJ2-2	TGTGCCAGCAGTTTAGGCATCCCCGGGGAGCTGTTTTTT	CASSLGIPGELFF
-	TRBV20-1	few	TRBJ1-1	TGCAGTGCTAGACTTCGGGTCGAGGGTGAAGCTTTCTTT	CSARLRVEGEAFF
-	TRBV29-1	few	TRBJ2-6	TGCAGCGTTAGGGATTCTGGGGCCAACGTCCTGACTTTC	CSVRDSGANVLTF
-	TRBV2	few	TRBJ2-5	TGTGCCAGCAGTGAAACATGGGAGACCCAGTACTTC	CASSETWETQYF
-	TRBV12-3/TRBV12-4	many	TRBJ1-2	TGTGCCAGCAGTTTACAGGGCGGGGGCTACACCTTC	CASSLQGGGYTF
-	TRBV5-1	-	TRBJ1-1	TGCGCCAGCAGCTTAAGCGGGAGGAACACTGAAGCTTTCTTT	CASSLSGRNTEAFF
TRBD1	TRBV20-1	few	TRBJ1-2	TGCAGTGCTAGAGAGTGGGGAGGACAGGGGTCGCAGGGCTACACCTTC	CSAREWGGQGSQGYTF
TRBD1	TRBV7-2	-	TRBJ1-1	TGTGCCAGCAGATCCGGGACAGTTGCTTTCTTT	CASRSGTVAFF
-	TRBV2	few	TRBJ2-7	TGTGCCAGCAGTGAACTTGACGAGCAGTACTTC	CASSELDEQYF
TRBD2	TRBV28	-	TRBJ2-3	TGTGCCAGCAACCGGGGGGGCACAGATACGCAGTATTTT	CASNRGGTDTQYF
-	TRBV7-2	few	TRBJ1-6	TGTGCCAGCAGCCCCTATACACCGAATTCACCCCTCCACTTT	CASSPYTPNSPLHF
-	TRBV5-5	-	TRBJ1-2	TGTGCCAGCAGCTTGGAGGCAGAAGCTAACTATGGCTACACCTTC	CASSLEAEANYGYTF
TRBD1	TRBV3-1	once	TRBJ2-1	TGTGCCAGTTCGTTGGGACAGGGTTCGTTATGGAATAAGCAGTTCTTC	CASSLGQGSLWNKQFF
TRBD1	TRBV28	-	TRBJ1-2	TGTGCCAGCACCGGGACAGGGGAATCCTATGGCTACACCTTC	CASTGTGESYGYTF
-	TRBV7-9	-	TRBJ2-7	TGTGCCAGCAGCTTAACACAGATCTACGAGCAGTACTTC	CASSLTQIYEQYF
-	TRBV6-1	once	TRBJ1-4	TGTGCCAGCAGCCCAGCGCCCTTGACAGGCGAAAAACTGTTTTTT	CASSPAPLTGEKLFF
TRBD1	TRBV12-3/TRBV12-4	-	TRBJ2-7	TGTGCCAGCAGCCCAGGGGACAGGGCCCTAGCCCACGAGCAGTACTTC	CASSPGDRALAHEQYF
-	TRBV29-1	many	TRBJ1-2	TGCAGCGTTGGGGAGGAAGGCTACACCTTC	CSVGEEGYTF
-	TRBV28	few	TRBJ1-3	TGTGCCAGCATGGAGGGTAGAGGAAACACCATATATTTT	CASMEGRGNTIYF
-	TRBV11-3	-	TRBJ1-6	TGTGCCAGCAGGACGGGAGAAAATAATTCACCCCTCCACTTT	CASRTGENNSPLHF
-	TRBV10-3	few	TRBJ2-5	TGTGCCATAAGGTCGGCACAAGAGACCCAGTACTTC	CAIRSAQETQYF
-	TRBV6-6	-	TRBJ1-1	TGTGCCAGCAGTTACTCGTCACCTCGCCACACTGAAGCTTTCTTT	CASSYSSPRHTEAFF
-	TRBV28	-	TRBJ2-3	TGTGCCAGCAGTTTAAGTCCAGGGACCACAGATACGCAGTATTTT	CASSLSPGTTDTQYF
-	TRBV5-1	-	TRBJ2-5	TGCGCCAGCAGCGGGAACAGCCAAGAGACCCAGTACTTC	CASSGNSQETQYF
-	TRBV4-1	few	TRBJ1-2	TGCGCCAGCAGCCAAGTAATAGGGAACTATGGCTACACCTTC	CASSQVIGNYGYTF
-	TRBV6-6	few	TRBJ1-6	TGTGCCAGCAGCTCAGGGGCCTACTATAATTCACCCCTCCACTTT	CASSSGAYYNSPLHF